A selection of T cell receptor beta chains follows, all from one sample in a study of TIL therapy for anti-PD-1-resistant metastatic lung cancer. TCRdb keeps only in-frame clones here, not all; method: immunoSEQ multiplex PCR. This sample carries more than 20,000 clones, roughly two thirds of them seen once, and the ten largest clones take about 16%. Sequencing was performed on tumor tissue, taken at baseline. These receptors came from a woman aged 30 to 85 with non-small cell lung cancer. The CDR3 runs from the conserved cysteine through the conserved F or W. Fields, in order: clone size, D gene, V gene, J gene, CDR3 protein, CDR3 DNA. A D gene is named only where the DNA matches it firmly. Only some rows state a clone size, as once, few, many or a class for expanded clones.

-,TRBD1,TRBV6-1,TRBJ2-3,CASRGTGFTDTQYF,TGTGCCAGCAGGGGGACAGGCTTCACAGATACGCAGTATTTT
-,-,TRBV6-6,TRBJ1-3,CASSSHQRSSGNTIYF,TGTGCCAGCAGTTCCCATCAGAGGTCCTCTGGAAACACCATATATTTT
-,-,TRBV10-2,TRBJ2-7,CASSEGGVYEQYF,TGCGCCAGCAGTGAGGGGGGAGTCTACGAGCAGTACTTC
-,-,TRBV2,TRBJ1-5,CASSVELSNQPQHF,TGTGCCAGCAGTGTAGAACTTAGCAATCAGCCCCAGCATTTT
few,-,TRBV9,TRBJ2-2,CASSARAAPGTGELFF,TGTGCCAGCAGCGCCCGGGCCGCCCCAGGGACCGGGGAGCTGTTTTTT
-,-,TRBV7-6,TRBJ2-7,CASSLEARGHHVYEQYF,TGTGCCAGCAGCTTAGAAGCACGGGGGCACCACGTCTACGAGCAGTACTTC
-,TRBD1,TRBV4-1,TRBJ2-2,CASSLGQGARELFF,TGCGCCAGCAGCCTCGGACAGGGGGCAAGGGAGCTGTTTTTT
-,-,TRBV7-4,TRBJ2-1,CASSLAGSRRALWGFSYNEQFF,TGTGCCAGCAGCTTAGCGGGGAGCCGGCGGGCTCTATGGGGGTTCTCCTACAATGAGCAGTTCTTC
-,TRBD2,TRBV12-5,TRBJ2-7,CASGLTSGIYEQYF,TGTGCTAGTGGTTTGACTAGCGGGATCTACGAGCAGTACTTC
-,TRBD1,TRBV2,TRBJ1-5,CASSPGQGWQPQHF,TGTGCCAGCAGTCCGGGACAGGGATGGCAGCCCCAGCATTTT
-,TRBD2,TRBV11-2,TRBJ2-3,CASSRTGTSGNIPQYF,TGTGCCAGCAGCCGGACCGGGACTAGCGGGAATATCCCGCAGTATTTT
-,-,TRBV6-1,TRBJ2-7,CASSDSRGMGYTYEQYF,TGTGCCAGCAGTGATTCACGAGGGATGGGGTACACCTACGAGCAGTACTTC
-,-,TRBV5-4,TRBJ2-7,CASSLAGAGFSYEQYF,TGTGCCAGCAGCTTGGCCGGGGCCGGGTTCTCTTACGAGCAGTACTTC
few,TRBD1,TRBV2,TRBJ1-1,CASRAQQGGNTEAFF,TGTGCCAGCAGAGCCCAACAGGGGGGAAACACTGAAGCTTTCTTT
-,TRBD1,TRBV7-9,TRBJ2-5,CASSSSRTGGETQYF,TGTGCCAGCAGCTCTAGCAGGACAGGGGGAGAGACCCAGTACTTC
-,-,TRBV7-9,TRBJ2-1,CASSLLGEQFF,TGTGCCAGCAGCTTACTAGGAGAGCAGTTCTTC
-,-,TRBV4-1,TRBJ1-2,CASSQVTGWDYGYTF,TGCGCCAGCAGCCAAGTCACTGGGTGGGACTATGGCTACACCTTC
-,-,TRBV6-5,TRBJ1-2,CASSYEGLGYGYTF,TGTGCCAGCAGTTACGAGGGATTGGGGTATGGCTACACCTTC
-,TRBD1,TRBV29-1,TRBJ2-1,CSVDNRGSSYNEQFF,TGCAGCGTTGATAACAGGGGAAGCTCCTACAATGAGCAGTTCTTC
few,TRBD2,TRBV4-1,TRBJ2-7,CASSQDSGGAEQYF,TGCGCCAGCAGCCAAGACTCGGGAGGAGCCGAGCAGTACTTC
once,-,TRBV5-1,TRBJ2-3,CASSLVHSDTQYF,TGCGCCAGCAGCTTGGTCCACTCAGATACGCAGTATTTT
-,-,TRBV20-1,TRBJ2-1,CSATIDEGQFF,TGCAGTGCTACCATTGACGAGGGGCAGTTCTTC
-,-,TRBV2,TRBJ2-7,CASRPAGVSHEQYF,TGTGCCAGCAGACCGGCAGGGGTTTCCCACGAGCAGTACTTC
-,-,TRBV5-4,TRBJ2-3,CASSGGKGWQGDTQYF,TGTGCCAGCAGCGGGGGGAAGGGGTGGCAAGGAGATACGCAGTATTTT
-,-,TRBV5-1,TRBJ2-3,CASSLAGADRTDTQYF,TGCGCCAGCAGCTTGGCCGGAGCGGACCGCACAGATACGCAGTATTTT
-,TRBD2,TRBV29-1,TRBJ2-7,CSVGGSGLFSSYEQYF,TGCAGCGTGGGGGGTAGCGGGCTTTTCAGCTCCTACGAGCAGTACTTC
-,-,TRBV21-1,TRBJ2-7,CASSAWPLAGVDEQYF,TGTGCCAGCAGCGCCTGGCCTCTAGCGGGAGTCGACGAGCAGTACTTC
-,TRBD2,TRBV10-3,TRBJ2-7,CAISRGLAYEQYF,TGTGCCATCTCCCGGGGACTAGCCTACGAGCAGTACTTC
-,-,TRBV10-2,TRBJ2-1,CASSEASSNEQFF,TGCGCCAGCAGTGAAGCTTCTTCGAATGAGCAGTTCTTC
few,TRBD1,TRBV9,TRBJ1-2,CASSGGTGNYGYTF,TGTGCCAGCAGCGGAGGGACAGGCAACTATGGCTACACCTTC
few,-,TRBV30,TRBJ2-7,CAWGIYEQYF,TGTGCCTGGGGGATCTACGAGCAGTACTTC
-,-,TRBV2,TRBJ2-2,CASSVAGELFF,TGTGCCAGCAGTGTGGCCGGGGAGCTGTTTTTT
-,-,TRBV5-4,TRBJ2-7,CASSFRGGSYEQYF,TGTGCCAGCAGCTTCAGGGGGGGCTCCTACGAGCAGTACTTC
-,-,TRBV5-6,TRBJ2-2,CASSLGGTRLTLAGELFF,TGTGCCAGCAGCTTAGGAGGAACACGGCTCACCCTCGCCGGGGAGCTGTTTTTT
-,TRBD2,TRBV27,TRBJ2-5,CASSQLAGAGGETQYF,TGTGCCAGCAGTCAACTAGCGGGGGCTGGGGGAGAGACCCAGTACTTC
-,-,TRBV19,TRBJ1-2,CASSPSGAALDYGYTF,TGTGCCAGTAGTCCTTCAGGGGCCGCGCTTGACTATGGCTACACCTTC
large,TRBD1,TRBV10-1,TRBJ1-1,CASSEPGQMNTEAFF,TGCGCCAGCAGTGAGCCGGGACAGATGAACACTGAAGCTTTCTTT
-,-,TRBV6-6,TRBJ2-2,CASRTNTGELFF,TGTGCCAGTCGCACGAACACCGGGGAGCTGTTTTTT
-,TRBD2,TRBV5-1,TRBJ2-3,CASSLAGGPEDTQYF,TGCGCCAGCAGCTTAGCGGGAGGGCCAGAAGATACGCAGTATTTT
once,-,TRBV15,TRBJ1-4,CATSRDRGTVATNEKLFF,TGTGCCACCAGCAGAGATCGGGGCACTGTTGCAACTAATGAAAAACTGTTTTTT
-,TRBD2,TRBV5-4,TRBJ2-3,CASSSGPLGTSGTDTQYF,TGTGCCAGCAGCTCGGGACCACTTGGGACTAGCGGCACAGATACGCAGTATTTT